This section outlines one T cell receptor beta chain sequence together with its context. Authors' methods: How many nucleated cells were present was estimated from reference gene primer amplification. The table came from immunoSEQ multiplex PCR; TCRdb's copy has only in-frame clones and leaves some out. V, J and clone size are taken as reported in that table, and D and trimming were inferred from the DNA itself. Seen here are roughly 81,000 clones, 87% observed once, and the top ten hold 8% to 9.5%. This record comes from a study of blood T cell repertoires in COVID-19. Study as a whole: Some COVID-19 samples were acute and others convalescent; all came from the United States, Italy and Spain. The cDNA or gDNA used as material had been derived from T cells, B-cell-depleted T cells, or PBMCs.

Per the germline V gene, CDR1 is MNHEY and CDR2 is SVGAGI. The CDR3 length is 11 residues. V lost 7 bases and J lost 5, with 6 bases in between. The rearrangement uses TRBV6-5 and TRBJ2-1; D gene uncertain. The sequence derives from a man aged 25 to 40 with acute or convalescent COVID-19. The sample comprised peripheral blood. CDR3 in DNA: TGTGCCAGCACCCTAGACAATGAGCAGTTCTTC. Its translation: CASTLDNEQFF.